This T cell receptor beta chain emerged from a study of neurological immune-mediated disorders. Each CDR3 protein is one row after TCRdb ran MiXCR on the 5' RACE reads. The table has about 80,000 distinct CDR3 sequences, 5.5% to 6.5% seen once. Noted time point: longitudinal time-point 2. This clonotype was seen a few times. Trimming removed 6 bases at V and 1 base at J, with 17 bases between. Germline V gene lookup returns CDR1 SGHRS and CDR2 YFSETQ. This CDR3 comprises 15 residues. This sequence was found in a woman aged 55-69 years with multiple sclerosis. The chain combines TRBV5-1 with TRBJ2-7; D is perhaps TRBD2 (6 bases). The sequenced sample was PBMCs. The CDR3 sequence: CASTSGTYVSYEQYF. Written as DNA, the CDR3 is TGCGCCAGCACCTCCGGGACTTATGTTTCCTACGAGCAGTACTTC.